This TCR beta chain was sequenced for a study of Ad26.COV2.S vaccination and SARS-CoV-2 variants. Study-level findings and limits: With respect to non-spike TCR breadth, vaccine and placebo recipients were similar.

Data came from immunoSEQ multiplex PCR; TCRdb stores just in-frame clones and leaves some out. The repertoire holds 300,000 to 400,000 clones, with roughly 84% as singletons. Note on this clone: Its antigen is unknown.

The germline CDR1 and CDR2 sequences are SEHNR and FQNEAQ (reference sequence). The CDR3 runs to 12 residues. V gave up 5 bases and J gave up 6 bases, with 7 bases separating them. As to treatment: about 20 received Ad26.COV2.S at low or high dose, single or two shots; about 5 received placebo; per-sample allocation not given. It was on day 63 after the first vaccine or placebo injection that samples were taken. It was Wuhan-strain SARS-CoV-2 spike that the Ad26 vaccine vector expressed. This clonotype was sampled from a person aged 18 to 65 who received the Ad26.COV2.S COVID-19 vaccine or a placebo. Sequenced here: peripheral blood, sampled in a trial of Ad26.COV2.S vaccine versus placebo. V is TRBV7-9 and J is TRBJ2-2; D is ambiguous. The CDR3 DNA follows: TGTGCCAGCAGCCTGGACCCCGGGGAGCTGTTTTTT. Amino acid sequence: CASSLDPGELFF.